This TCR beta chain was captured by sequencing in a study of human T cells and chemical hapten exposure. The wider study: The study enrolled mostly female patients with alopecia areata, totalis or universalis.

TCRdb itself ran the RACE reads through MiXCR, one entry per CDR3 protein. The sample comprises around 100,000 distinct CDR3 sequences, more than 9.5% of which are singletons, and roughly 3.5% rests with the top ten. The CDR3 contains 17 residues. The germline CDR1 and CDR2 sequences are SEHNR and FQNEAQ (reference sequence). The trim removed 5 bases at V and 3 bases at J, leaving 12 bases unmatched. This clonotype came up many times. Time point here: patch test 1, 2 weeks after DPC sensitization. Sample treatment: therapeutic diphenylcyclopropenone sensitization with weekly scalp DPC. This clonotype was sampled from a middle-aged woman with alopecia areata. Some clones in this sample may be carry-over from other donors' samples. V and J are TRBV7-9 and TRBJ2-2; 7 positions agree with TRBD1. This specimen consisted of whole blood, obtained in connection with sensitization to the hapten diphenylcyclopropenone (DPC). For the CDR3, the DNA is TGTGCCAGCAGCCGACCCGACAGGGTCCCCTACACCGGGGAGCTGTTTTTT. The encoded protein is CASSRPDRVPYTGELFF.